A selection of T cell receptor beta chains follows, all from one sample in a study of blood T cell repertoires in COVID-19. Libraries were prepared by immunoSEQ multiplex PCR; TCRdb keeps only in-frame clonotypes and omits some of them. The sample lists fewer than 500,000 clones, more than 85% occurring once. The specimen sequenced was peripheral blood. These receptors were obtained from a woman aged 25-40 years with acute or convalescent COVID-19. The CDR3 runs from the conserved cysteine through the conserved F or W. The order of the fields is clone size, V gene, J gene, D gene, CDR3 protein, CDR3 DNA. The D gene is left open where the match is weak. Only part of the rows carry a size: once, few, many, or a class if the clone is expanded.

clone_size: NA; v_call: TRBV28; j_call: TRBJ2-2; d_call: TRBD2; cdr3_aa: CAGLASNTGELFF; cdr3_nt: TGTGCCGGACTAGCATCGAACACCGGGGAGCTGTTTTTT
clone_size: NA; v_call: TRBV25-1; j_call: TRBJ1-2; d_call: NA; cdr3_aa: CASSEFAGNGYTF; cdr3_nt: TGTGCCAGCAGTGAATTTGCGGGGAATGGCTACACCTTC
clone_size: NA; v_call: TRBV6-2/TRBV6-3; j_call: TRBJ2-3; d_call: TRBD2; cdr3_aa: CASSYLAGPSSTDTQYF; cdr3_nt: TGTGCCAGCAGTTACCTAGCGGGGCCATCCAGCACAGATACGCAGTATTTT
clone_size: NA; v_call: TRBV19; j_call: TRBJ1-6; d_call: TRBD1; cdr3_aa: CASSPTGGSGSPLHF; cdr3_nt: TGTGCCAGTAGCCCAACAGGGGGCAGTGGTTCACCCCTCCACTTT
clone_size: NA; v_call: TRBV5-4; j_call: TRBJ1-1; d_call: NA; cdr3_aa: CASSLAVRETEAFF; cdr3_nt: TGTGCCAGCAGCTTGGCCGTACGGGAGACTGAAGCTTTCTTT
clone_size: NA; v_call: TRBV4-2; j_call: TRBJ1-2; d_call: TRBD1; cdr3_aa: CASSQSGTGNGYTF; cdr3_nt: TGTGCCAGCAGCCAATCCGGGACAGGGAACGGCTACACCTTC
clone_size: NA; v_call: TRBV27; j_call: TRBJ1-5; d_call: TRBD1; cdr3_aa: CASRPQGAPRNQPQHF; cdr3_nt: TGTGCCAGCAGACCACAGGGGGCTCCTCGAAATCAGCCCCAGCATTTT
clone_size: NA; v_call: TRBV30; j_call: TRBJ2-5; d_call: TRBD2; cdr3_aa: CAWSYLAAREGTQYF; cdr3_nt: TGTGCCTGGAGTTACCTAGCCGCGAGGGAGGGGACCCAGTACTTC
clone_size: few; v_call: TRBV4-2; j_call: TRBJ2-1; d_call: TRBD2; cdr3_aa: CASSQDLSLAGVFSYNEQFF; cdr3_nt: TGTGCCAGCAGCCAAGACCTTTCCCTAGCGGGGGTTTTCTCCTACAATGAGCAGTTCTTC
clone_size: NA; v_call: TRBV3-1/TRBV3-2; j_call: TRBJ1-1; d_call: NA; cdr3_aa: CASSQGETTEAFF; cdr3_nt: TGTGCCAGCAGCCAGGGAGAGACGACTGAAGCTTTCTTT
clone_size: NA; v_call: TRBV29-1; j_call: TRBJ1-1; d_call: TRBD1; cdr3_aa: CSVGDSGLVPAFF; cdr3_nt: TGCAGCGTTGGGGACAGTGGGTTGGTGCCGGCTTTCTTT
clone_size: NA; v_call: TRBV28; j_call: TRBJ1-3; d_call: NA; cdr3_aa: CASSFPMGNTIYF; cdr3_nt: TGTGCCAGCAGTTTCCCCATGGGAAACACCATATATTTT
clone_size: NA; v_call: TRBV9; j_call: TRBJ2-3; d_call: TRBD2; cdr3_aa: CASSVASGGALPDTQYF; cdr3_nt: TGTGCCAGCAGCGTGGCTAGCGGGGGGGCCTTGCCAGATACGCAGTATTTT
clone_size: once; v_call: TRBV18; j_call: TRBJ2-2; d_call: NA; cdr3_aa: CASSPRQTNTGELFF; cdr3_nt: TGTGCCAGCTCACCACGACAGACGAACACCGGGGAGCTGTTTTTT
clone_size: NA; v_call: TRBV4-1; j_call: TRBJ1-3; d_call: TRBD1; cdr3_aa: CASSQALGRDRGSGNTIYF; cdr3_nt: TGCGCCAGCAGCCAGGCCCTCGGGCGGGACAGGGGATCTGGAAACACCATATATTTT
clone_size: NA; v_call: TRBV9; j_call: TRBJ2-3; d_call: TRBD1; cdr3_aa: CASSARQGSDTQYF; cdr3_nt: TGTGCCAGCAGCGCTCGACAGGGATCAGATACGCAGTATTTT
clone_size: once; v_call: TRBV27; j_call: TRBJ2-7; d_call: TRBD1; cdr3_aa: CASSRTRQGPYSYEQYF; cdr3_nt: TGTGCCAGCAGCCGAACTCGACAGGGACCATACTCCTACGAGCAGTACTTC
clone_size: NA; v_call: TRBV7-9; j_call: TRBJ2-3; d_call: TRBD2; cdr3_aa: CASSLVEAGEQYF; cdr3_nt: TGTGCCAGCAGCTTAGTAGAGGCGGGGGAACAGTATTTT
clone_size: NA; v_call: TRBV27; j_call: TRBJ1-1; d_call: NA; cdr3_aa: CASAGTYTEAFF; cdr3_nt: TGTGCCAGTGCCGGGACATACACTGAAGCTTTCTTT
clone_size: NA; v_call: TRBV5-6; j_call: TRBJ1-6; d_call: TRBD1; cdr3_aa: CASSLRQGNSPLHF; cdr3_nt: TGTGCCAGCAGCTTGCGACAGGGTAATTCACCCCTCCACTTT
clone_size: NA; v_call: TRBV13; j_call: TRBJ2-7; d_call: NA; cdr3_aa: CASSLGSGPFQDLEF; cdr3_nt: TGTGCCAGCAGCTTAGGGTCTGGTCCGTTCCAGGATTTAGAATTC
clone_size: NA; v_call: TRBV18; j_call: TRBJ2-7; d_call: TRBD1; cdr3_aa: CASSDRVHEQYF; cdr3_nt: TGTGCCAGTTCAGACAGGGTCCACGAGCAGTACTTC
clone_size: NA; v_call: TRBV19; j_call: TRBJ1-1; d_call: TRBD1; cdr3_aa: CASSKTGGATNTEAFF; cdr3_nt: TGTGCCAGTAGTAAAACAGGGGGCGCTACAAACACTGAAGCTTTCTTT
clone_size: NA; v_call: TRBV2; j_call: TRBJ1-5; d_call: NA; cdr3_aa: CASSTQGMYQPQHF; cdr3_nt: TGTGCCAGCAGTACTCAGGGCATGTATCAGCCCCAGCATTTT
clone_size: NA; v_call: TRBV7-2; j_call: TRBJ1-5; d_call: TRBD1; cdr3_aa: CASSFGTGNQPQHF; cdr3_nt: TGTGCCAGCAGCTTCGGGACAGGGAATCAGCCCCAGCATTTT
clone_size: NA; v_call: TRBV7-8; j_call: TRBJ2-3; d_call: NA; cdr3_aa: CASSSHPSTDTQYF; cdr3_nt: TGTGCCAGCAGTTCACACCCTAGCACAGATACGCAGTATTTT
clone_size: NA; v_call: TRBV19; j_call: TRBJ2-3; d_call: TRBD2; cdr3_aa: CASSLRGLAEADTQYF; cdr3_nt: TGTGCCAGTAGCCTCAGGGGACTAGCGGAGGCAGATACGCAGTATTTT
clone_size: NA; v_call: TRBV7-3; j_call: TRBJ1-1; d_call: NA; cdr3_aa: CASSLWGRAGNTEAFF; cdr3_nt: TGTGCCAGCAGCTTATGGGGTAGGGCGGGGAACACTGAAGCTTTCTTT
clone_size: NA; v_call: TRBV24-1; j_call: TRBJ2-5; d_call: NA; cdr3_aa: CATSAPAGRQETQYF; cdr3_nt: TGTGCCACCAGTGCCCCAGCTGGGCGCCAAGAGACCCAGTACTTC
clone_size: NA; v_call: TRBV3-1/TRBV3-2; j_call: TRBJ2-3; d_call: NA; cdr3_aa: CASSQELVYPQYF; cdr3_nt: TGTGCCAGCAGCCAGGAACTAGTCTATCCGCAGTATTTT
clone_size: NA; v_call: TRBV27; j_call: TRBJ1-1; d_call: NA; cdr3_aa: CASSLSRNTEAFF; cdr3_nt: TGTGCCAGCAGTTTATCGAGGAACACTGAAGCTTTCTTT
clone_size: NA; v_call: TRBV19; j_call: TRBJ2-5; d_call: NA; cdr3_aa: CASSIHSQETQYF; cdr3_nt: TGTGCCAGTAGTATCCACAGCCAAGAGACCCAGTACTTC
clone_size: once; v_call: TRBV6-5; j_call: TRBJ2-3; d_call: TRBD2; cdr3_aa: CASRLAGQGDTQYF; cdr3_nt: TGTGCCAGCAGGTTAGCGGGGCAGGGAGATACGCAGTATTTT
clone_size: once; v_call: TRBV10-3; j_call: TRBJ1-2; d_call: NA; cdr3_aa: CAINLGEKRGYTF; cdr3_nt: TGTGCCATCAACCTAGGGGAAAAGCGTGGCTACACCTTC
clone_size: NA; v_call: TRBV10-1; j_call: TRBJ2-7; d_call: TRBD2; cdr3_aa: CASKLAGGPSSSSYEQYF; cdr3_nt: TGCGCCAGCAAGTTAGCGGGGGGGCCCTCGTCCTCCTCCTACGAGCAGTACTTC
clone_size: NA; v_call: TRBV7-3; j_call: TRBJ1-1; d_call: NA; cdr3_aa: CASSLNGGTEAFF; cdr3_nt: TGTGCCAGCAGCTTAAATGGGGGGACTGAAGCTTTCTTT
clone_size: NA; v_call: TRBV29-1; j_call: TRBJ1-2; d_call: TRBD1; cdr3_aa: CSVVGDRPGYTF; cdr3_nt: TGCAGCGTTGTCGGGGACAGGCCGGGCTACACCTTC
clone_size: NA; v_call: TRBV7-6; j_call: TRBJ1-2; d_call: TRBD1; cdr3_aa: CASSLAPTGAENGYTF; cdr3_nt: TGTGCCAGCAGCTTAGCGCCTACAGGGGCGGAAAATGGCTACACCTTC
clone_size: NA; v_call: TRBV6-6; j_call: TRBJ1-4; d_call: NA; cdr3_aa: CASSYRGGIGEKLFF; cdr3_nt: TGTGCCAGCAGTTACCGGGGGGGGATCGGTGAAAAACTGTTTTTT
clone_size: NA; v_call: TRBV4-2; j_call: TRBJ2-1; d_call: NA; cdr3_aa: CASSHGVEQFF; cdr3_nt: TGTGCCAGCAGCCACGGAGTAGAGCAGTTCTTC
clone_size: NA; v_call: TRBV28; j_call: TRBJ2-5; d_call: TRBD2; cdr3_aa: CASSASGVGAQYF; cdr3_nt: TGTGCCAGCAGTGCTAGCGGGGTCGGGGCCCAGTACTTC
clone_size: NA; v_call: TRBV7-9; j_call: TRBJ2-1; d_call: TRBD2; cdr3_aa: CASSRAYLNAGGQRNEQFF; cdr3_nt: TGTGCCAGCAGCCGAGCTTACCTCAACGCGGGGGGGCAACGCAATGAGCAGTTCTTC
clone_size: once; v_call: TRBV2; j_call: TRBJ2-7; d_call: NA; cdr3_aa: CASSDWTKAYEQYF; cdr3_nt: TGTGCCAGCAGTGACTGGACAAAGGCCTACGAGCAGTACTTC
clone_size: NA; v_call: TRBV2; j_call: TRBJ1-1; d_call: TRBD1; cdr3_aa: CASIEQGQMNTEAFF; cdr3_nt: TGTGCCAGCATAGAACAGGGACAGATGAACACTGAAGCTTTCTTT
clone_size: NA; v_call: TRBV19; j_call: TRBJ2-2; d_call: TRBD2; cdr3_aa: CASSRPGLAGAHTGELFF; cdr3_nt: TGTGCCAGTAGCAGACCGGGACTAGCGGGGGCCCACACCGGGGAGCTGTTTTTT
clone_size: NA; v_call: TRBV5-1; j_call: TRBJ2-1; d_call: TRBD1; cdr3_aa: CASSLKPGQGGNEQFF; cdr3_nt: TGCGCCAGCAGCTTAAAACCGGGACAGGGCGGGAATGAGCAGTTCTTC
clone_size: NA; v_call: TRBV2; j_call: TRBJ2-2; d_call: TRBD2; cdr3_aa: CASSGRLASTGELFF; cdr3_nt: TGTGCCAGCAGTGGAAGACTAGCGTCTACCGGGGAGCTGTTTTTT
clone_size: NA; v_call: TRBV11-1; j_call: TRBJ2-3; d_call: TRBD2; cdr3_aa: CASSFRTSTSTDTQYF; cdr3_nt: TGTGCCAGCAGCTTCAGGACTAGCACTAGCACAGATACGCAGTATTTT
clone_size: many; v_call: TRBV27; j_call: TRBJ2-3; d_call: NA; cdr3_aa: CASSLSPADTQYF; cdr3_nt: TGTGCCAGCAGTTTATCCCCTGCGGATACGCAGTATTTT
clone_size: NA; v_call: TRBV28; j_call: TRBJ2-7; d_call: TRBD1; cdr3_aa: CASSSGTGLYEQYF; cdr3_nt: TGTGCCAGCAGCTCCGGGACAGGGTTATACGAGCAGTACTTC
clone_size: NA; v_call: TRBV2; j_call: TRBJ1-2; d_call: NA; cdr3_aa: CASSVGQNNYGYTF; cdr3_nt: TGTGCCAGCAGTGTTGGGCAGAACAACTATGGCTACACCTTC
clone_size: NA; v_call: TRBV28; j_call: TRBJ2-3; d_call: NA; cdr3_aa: CASSLISGTRITDTQYF; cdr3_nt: TGTGCCAGCAGTTTGATCTCAGGGACAAGGATCACAGATACGCAGTATTTT
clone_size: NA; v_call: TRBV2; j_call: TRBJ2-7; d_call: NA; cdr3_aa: CASSVLRQNYEQYF; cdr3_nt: TGTGCCAGCAGTGTCCTCCGACAGAACTACGAGCAGTACTTC
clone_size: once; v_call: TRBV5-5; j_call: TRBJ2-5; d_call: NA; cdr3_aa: CASSLVTYPETQYF; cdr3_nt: TGTGCCAGCAGCTTGGTGACATATCCCGAGACCCAGTACTTC